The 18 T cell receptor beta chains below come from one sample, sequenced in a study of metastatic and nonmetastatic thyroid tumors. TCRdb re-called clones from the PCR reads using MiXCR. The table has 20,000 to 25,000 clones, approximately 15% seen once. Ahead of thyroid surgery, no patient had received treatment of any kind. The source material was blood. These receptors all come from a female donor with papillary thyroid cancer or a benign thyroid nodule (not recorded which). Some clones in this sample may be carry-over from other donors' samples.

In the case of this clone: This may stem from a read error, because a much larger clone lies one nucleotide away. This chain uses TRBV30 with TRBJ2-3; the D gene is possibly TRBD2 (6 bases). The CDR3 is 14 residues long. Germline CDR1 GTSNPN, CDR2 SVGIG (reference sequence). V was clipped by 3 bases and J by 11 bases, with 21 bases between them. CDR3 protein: CAWSGDFGGGMQYF. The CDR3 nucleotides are TGTGCCTGGAGCGGCGATTTCGGGGGAGGTATGCAGTATTTT.

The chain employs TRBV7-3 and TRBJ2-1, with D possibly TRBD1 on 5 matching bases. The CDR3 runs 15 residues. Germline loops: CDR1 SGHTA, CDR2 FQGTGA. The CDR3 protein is CANSPRVGSYNEQFF. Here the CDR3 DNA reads TGTGCAAACAGCCCCAGGGTAGGCTCCTACAATGAGCAGTTCTTC.

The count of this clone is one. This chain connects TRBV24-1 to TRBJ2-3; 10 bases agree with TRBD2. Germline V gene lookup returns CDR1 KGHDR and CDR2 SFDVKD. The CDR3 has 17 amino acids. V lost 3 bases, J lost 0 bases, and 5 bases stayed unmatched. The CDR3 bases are TGTGCCACCAGTGATCCTAGCGGGAGTAGAAGCACAGATACGCAGTATTTT. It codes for CATSDPSGSRSTDTQYF.

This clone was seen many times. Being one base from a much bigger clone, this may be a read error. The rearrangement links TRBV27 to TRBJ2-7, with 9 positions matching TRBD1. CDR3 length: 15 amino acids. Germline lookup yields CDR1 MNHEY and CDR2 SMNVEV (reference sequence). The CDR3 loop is CASMAPGQGPYEQHF. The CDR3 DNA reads TGTGCCAGCATGGCTCCGGGACAGGGCCCCTACGAGCAGCACTTC.

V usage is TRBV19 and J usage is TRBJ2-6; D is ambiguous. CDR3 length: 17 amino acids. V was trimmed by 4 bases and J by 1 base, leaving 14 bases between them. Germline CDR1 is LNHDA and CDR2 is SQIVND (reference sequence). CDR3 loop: CASSKGFTFSGANVLTF. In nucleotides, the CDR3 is TGTGCCAGTAGTAAAGGGTTTACTTTTTCTGGGGCCAACGTCCTGACTTTC.

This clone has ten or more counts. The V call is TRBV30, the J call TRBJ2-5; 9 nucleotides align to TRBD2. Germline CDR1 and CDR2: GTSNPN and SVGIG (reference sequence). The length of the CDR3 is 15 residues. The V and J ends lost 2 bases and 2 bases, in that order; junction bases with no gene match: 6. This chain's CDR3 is CAWSPGLAGQETQYF. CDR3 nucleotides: TGTGCCTGGAGTCCCGGGCTAGCGGGGCAAGAGACCCAGTACTTC.

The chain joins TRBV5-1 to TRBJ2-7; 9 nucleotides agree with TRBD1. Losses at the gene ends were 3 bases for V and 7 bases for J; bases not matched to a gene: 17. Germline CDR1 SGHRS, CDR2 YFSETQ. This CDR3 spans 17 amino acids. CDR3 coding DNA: TGCGCCAGCAGCTCCCGGGGGACAGGGACGGGGTATGAGGAGCAGTACTTC. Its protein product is CASSSRGTGTGYEEQYF. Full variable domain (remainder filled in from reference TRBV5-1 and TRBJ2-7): KAGVTQTPRYLIKTRGQQVTLSCSPISGHRSVSWYQQTPGQGLQFLFEYFSETQRNKGNFPGRFSGRQFSNSRSEMNVSTLELGDSALYLCASSSRGTGTGYEEQYFGPGTRLTVT.

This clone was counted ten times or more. The CDR3 nucleotides read TGTGCCAGCAGCTCACAGGGGAACAGTTTTGAAAAACTGTTTTTT. This translates into CASSSQGNSFEKLFF. The rearrangement joins TRBV7-8 to TRBJ1-4; TRBD1 matches 7 bases. The CDR3 totals 15 residues. The V and J ends lost 4 bases and 7 bases, in that order; junction bases with no gene match: 9. In germline, CDR1 is SGHVS, CDR2 FQNEAQ.

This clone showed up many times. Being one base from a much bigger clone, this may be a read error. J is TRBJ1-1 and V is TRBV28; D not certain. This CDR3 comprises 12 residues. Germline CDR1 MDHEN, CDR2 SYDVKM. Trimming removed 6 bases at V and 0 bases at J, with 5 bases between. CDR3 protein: CASRAMNTEAFF. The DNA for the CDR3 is TGTGCCAGCAGGGCGATGAACACTGAAGCTTTCTTT.

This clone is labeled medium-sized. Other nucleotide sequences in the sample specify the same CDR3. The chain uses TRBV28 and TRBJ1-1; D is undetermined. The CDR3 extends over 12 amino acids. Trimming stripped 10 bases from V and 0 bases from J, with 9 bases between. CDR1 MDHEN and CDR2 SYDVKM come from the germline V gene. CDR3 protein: CAIQPMNTEAFF. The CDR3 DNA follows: TGTGCCATCCAGCCCATGAACACTGAAGCTTTCTTT.

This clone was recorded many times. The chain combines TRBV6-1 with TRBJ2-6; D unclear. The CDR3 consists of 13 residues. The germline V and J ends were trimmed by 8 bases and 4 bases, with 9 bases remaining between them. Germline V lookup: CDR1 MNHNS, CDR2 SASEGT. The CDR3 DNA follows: TGTGCCAGCTCCGCCCTAGGGGCCAACGTCCTGACTTTC. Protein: CASSALGANVLTF.

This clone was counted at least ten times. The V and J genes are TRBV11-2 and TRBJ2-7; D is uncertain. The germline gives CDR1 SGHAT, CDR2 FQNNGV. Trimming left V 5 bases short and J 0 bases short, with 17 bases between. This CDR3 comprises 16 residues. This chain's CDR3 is CASSPLVSSVSYEQYF. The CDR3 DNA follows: TGTGCCAGCAGCCCTCTTGTCTCCTCCGTCTCCTACGAGCAGTACTTC.

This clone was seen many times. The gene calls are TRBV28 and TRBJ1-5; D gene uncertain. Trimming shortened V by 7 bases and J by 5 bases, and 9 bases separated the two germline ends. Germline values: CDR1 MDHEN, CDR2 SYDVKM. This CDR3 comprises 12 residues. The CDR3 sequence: CASTGFDQPQHF. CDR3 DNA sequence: TGTGCCAGCACCGGGTTTGATCAGCCCCAGCATTTT.

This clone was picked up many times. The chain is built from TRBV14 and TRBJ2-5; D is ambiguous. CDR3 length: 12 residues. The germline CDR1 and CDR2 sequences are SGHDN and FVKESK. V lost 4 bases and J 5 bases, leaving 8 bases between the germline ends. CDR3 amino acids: CASSLGWETQYF. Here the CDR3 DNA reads TGTGCCAGCAGCCTGGGGTGGGAGACCCAGTACTTC.

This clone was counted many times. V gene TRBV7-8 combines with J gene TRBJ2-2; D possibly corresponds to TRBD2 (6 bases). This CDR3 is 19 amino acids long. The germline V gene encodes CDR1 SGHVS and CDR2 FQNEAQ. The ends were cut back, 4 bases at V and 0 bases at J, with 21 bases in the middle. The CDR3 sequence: CASSSYPSTGDSNTGELFF. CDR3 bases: TGTGCCAGCAGCTCATACCCCTCCACCGGGGACTCGAACACCGGGGAGCTGTTTTTT.

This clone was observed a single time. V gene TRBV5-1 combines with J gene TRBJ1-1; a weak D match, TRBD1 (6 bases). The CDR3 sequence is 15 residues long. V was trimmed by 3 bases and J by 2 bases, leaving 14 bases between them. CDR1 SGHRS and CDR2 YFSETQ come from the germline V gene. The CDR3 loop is CASSWGAGANTEAFF. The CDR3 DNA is TGCGCCAGCAGCTGGGGGGCAGGGGCCAACACTGAAGCTTTCTTT.

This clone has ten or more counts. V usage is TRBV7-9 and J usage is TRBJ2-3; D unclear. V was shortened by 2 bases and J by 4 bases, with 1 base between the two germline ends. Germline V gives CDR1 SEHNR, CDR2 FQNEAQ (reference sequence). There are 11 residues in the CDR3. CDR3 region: CASSLSDTQYF. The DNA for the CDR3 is TGTGCCAGCAGCTTATCAGATACGCAGTATTTT. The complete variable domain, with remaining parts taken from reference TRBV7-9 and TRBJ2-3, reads DTGVSQNPRHKITKRGQNVTFRCDPISEHNRLYWYRQTLGQGPEFLTYFQNEAQLEKSRLLSDRFSAERPKGSFSTLEIQRTEQGDSAMYLCASSLSDTQYFGPGTRLTVL.

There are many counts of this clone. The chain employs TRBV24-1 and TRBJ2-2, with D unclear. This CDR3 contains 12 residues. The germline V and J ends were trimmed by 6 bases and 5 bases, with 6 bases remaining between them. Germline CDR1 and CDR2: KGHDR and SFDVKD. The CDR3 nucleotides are TGTGCCACCAGTAGCCGGACCGGGGAGCTGTTTTTT. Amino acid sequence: CATSSRTGELFF.